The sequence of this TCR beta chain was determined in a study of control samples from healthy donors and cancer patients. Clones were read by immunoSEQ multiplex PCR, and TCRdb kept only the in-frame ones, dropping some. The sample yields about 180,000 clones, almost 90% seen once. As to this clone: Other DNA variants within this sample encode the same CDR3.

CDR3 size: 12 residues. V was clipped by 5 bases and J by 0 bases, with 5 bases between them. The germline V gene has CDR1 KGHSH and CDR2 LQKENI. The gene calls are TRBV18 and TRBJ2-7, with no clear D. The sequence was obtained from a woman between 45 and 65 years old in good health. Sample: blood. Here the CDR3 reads CASSSSSYEQYF. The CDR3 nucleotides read TGTGCCAGCTCAAGCAGCTCCTACGAGCAGTACTTC.